This T cell receptor beta chain was found in a study of Ad26.COV2.S vaccination and SARS-CoV-2 variants. Study summary: Sample donor was a member of the COV1001 Ad26.COV2.S trial arm. Overall study results and limits: Researchers reported similar non-spike TCR breadth in vaccine and placebo recipients.

Using immunoSEQ multiplex PCR, the repertoire was profiled, and TCRdb retains in-frame clones only, with some absent. The sample includes hundreds of thousands of clones, 70% to 90% seen only once; the top ten take less than 4%. This clone occurred once. What it binds is not known. Unmatched junction bases numbered 6, after V lost 7 bases and J lost 2 bases. CDR1 and CDR2 (germline): MNHEY, SVGAGI. This CDR3 is built from 14 residues. Treatment described: about 20 received Ad26.COV2.S at low or high dose, single or two shots; roughly five received placebo; per-sample allocation not given. Collection of the samples took place on day 63 after the first injection of vaccine or placebo.

This specimen consisted of peripheral blood, obtained in a trial of Ad26.COV2.S vaccine versus placebo. This clonotype was sampled from a person between 18 and 59 years old who received the Ad26.COV2.S COVID-19 vaccine or a placebo. The V call is TRBV6-5, the J call TRBJ2-3; 7 nucleotides align to TRBD1. CDR3 nucleotides: TGTGCCAGCAACCGGGACAGTTACACAGATACGCAGTATTTT. This encodes CASNRDSYTDTQYF.